One sample yielded the 21 T cell receptor beta chains listed below, sequenced in a study of blood T cell repertoires in COVID-19. TCRdb's table, derived via immunoSEQ multiplex PCR, lists solely in-frame clones and lacks some. The sample lists a few hundred thousand clones; 75% to 90% were seen once. Material: PBMCs or T cells enriched from blood (not recorded which). The receptors here all came from a woman in her forties or fifties who had recovered from COVID-19.

The chain is built from TRBV3-1 (or the pseudogene TRBV3-2) and TRBJ2-7, with TRBD2 identical over 7 bases. The CDR3 totals 16 residues. V gave up 0 bases and J gave up 0 bases; unmatched junction bases: 5. Germline loops: CDR1 LGHDT, CDR2 YNNKEL (reference sequence). The CDR3 region has the DNA TGTGCCAGCAGCCAAGATTGGGGGAGGGCCTCCTACGAGCAGTACTTC. Protein product: CASSQDWGRASYEQYF.

This clone showed up just a few times. V usage is TRBV5-1 and J usage is TRBJ2-3; D is ambiguous. From germline, CDR1 is SGHRS and CDR2 YFSETQ. V lost 0 bases to trimming and J lost 2 bases, with 10 bases between them. This CDR3 spans 15 amino acids. Here the CDR3 DNA reads TGCGCCAGCAGCTTGGCTCAGGTATTCACAGATACGCAGTATTTT. Its translation is CASSLAQVFTDTQYF.

The chain recombines TRBV24-1 with TRBJ2-3; 11 positions match TRBD1. The germline CDR1 and CDR2 sequences are KGHDR and SFDVKD. J gave up 5 bases and V 3 bases, and 12 bases lay outside the gene matches. The CDR3 runs 18 residues. CDR3 in DNA: TGTGCCACCAGTGATCCCACCCCGGACAGGGGGCTGAGAGATACGCAGTATTTT. Amino acids: CATSDPTPDRGLRDTQYF.

The chain carries TRBV2 and TRBJ2-2; 8 bases are shared with TRBD2. The CDR3 is made up of 15 amino acids. V was pared by 5 bases and J by 6 bases, with 8 bases of the junction left unmatched. Germline values: CDR1 SNHLY, CDR2 FYNNEI. This chain's CDR3 is CASSPGLELPGELFF. The CDR3 DNA is TGTGCCAGCAGTCCGGGACTAGAACTTCCCGGGGAGCTGTTTTTT.

CDR3 sequence: CASSSLGTGPHEQYF. The CDR3 DNA follows: TGCGCCAGCAGCTCCCTCGGGACAGGGCCACACGAGCAGTACTTC. The V and J genes are TRBV5-1 and TRBJ2-7; 9 bases are a match to TRBD1. Germline-derived CDR1 and CDR2 are SGHRS and YFSETQ. The CDR3 runs to 15 residues. J was trimmed by 5 bases and V by 3 bases; bases with no gene match: 9. The whole variable domain, filled in from reference TRBV5-1 and TRBJ2-7, reads KAGVTQTPRYLIKTRGQQVTLSCSPISGHRSVSWYQQTPGQGLQFLFEYFSETQRNKGNFPGRFSGRQFSNSRSEMNVSTLELGDSALYLCASSSLGTGPHEQYFGPGTRLTVT.

V gene TRBV6-5 combines with J gene TRBJ2-4, with 7 nucleotides matching TRBD1. V lost 6 bases to trimming and J lost 4 bases; unmatched junction nucleotides: 3. The CDR3 has 13 amino acids. Looked up from germline, CDR1 is MNHEY and CDR2 is SVGAGI. The CDR3 spells CASSHRGKNIQYF. The CDR3 DNA follows: TGTGCCAGCAGCCACAGGGGTAAAAACATTCAGTACTTC.

The V call is TRBV5-1, the J call TRBJ2-7, with 7 bases identical to TRBD1. The trim removed 7 bases at V and 0 bases at J, leaving 7 bases unmatched. The CDR3 is 14 residues long. The germline V gene has CDR1 SGHRS and CDR2 YFSETQ. The CDR3 is CASRPGQASYEQYF. The CDR3 nucleotides read TGCGCCAGCCGCCCCGGACAGGCCTCCTACGAGCAGTACTTC.

This clone has just one count. This chain connects TRBV18 to TRBJ2-4; 7 positions agree with TRBD2. The CDR3 extends over 17 amino acids. V lost 0 bases to trimming and J lost 1 base; unmatched junction nucleotides: 6. CDR1 KGHSH and CDR2 LQKENI come from the germline V gene. CDR3 protein: CASSPPIGGGAKNIQYF. CDR3 sequence (DNA): TGTGCCAGCTCACCACCGATAGGCGGGGGTGCCAAAAACATTCAGTACTTC.

This chain links TRBV6-5 with TRBJ2-7; D is perhaps TRBD1 (5 bases). V gave up 2 bases and J gave up 1 base, with 9 bases separating them. CDR1 is MNHEY and CDR2 is SVGAGI in the germline V gene. The CDR3 runs 14 residues. Here the CDR3 DNA reads TGTGCCAGCAGTTACGGGTCAGGGTCCTACGAGCAGTACTTC. As protein: CASSYGSGSYEQYF.

The CDR3 DNA is TGTGCCATCAGTGAGTCATCGGGACTAGCATCCCAAAGCACAGATACGCAGTATTTT. It specifies CAISESSGLASQSTDTQYF. This chain connects TRBV10-3 to TRBJ2-3; 9 positions agree with TRBD2. V shed 0 bases and J 0 bases; nucleotides not matched to a gene: 10. This CDR3 region has 19 residues. Germline lookup yields CDR1 ENHRY and CDR2 SYGVKD.

The V call is TRBV5-8, the J call TRBJ2-7; D remains ambiguous. CDR1 is SGHTS and CDR2 is YDEGEE in the germline V gene. The CDR3 runs to 13 residues. V shed 2 bases and J shed 3 bases, with 9 bases lying between them. In DNA form, the CDR3 reads TGTGCCAGCAGCTTCCGACAAGGCTACGAGCAGTACTTC. This sequence encodes CASSFRQGYEQYF.

The CDR3 sequence is CASNGFYPGQPQHF. The DNA for the CDR3 is TGTGCCAGTAACGGGTTTTATCCTGGGCAGCCCCAGCATTTT. The J gene is TRBJ1-5, the V gene TRBV19; D gene unclear. The V end was cut by 7 bases, the J end by 7 bases, with 17 bases between. Per germline, CDR1 LNHDA and CDR2 SQIVND (reference sequence). The CDR3 covers 14 residues. Based on the CDR3 plus reference TRBV19 and TRBJ1-5, the full variable domain is DGGITQSPKYLFRKEGQNVTLSCEQNLNHDAMYWYRQDPGQGLRLIYYSQIVNDFQKGDIAEGYSVSREKKESFPLTVTSAQKNPTAFYLCASNGFYPGQPQHFGDGTRLSIL.

In this sample, this clone turned up once. The J gene is TRBJ2-5, the V gene TRBV5-6, with 14 bases lining up with TRBD2. Germline V gives CDR1 SGHDT, CDR2 YYEEEE. This CDR3 has 16 amino acids. V dropped 3 bases and J dropped 5; count of bases not matched to a gene: 6. CDR3 amino acids: CASSYGTSGSTETQYF. The CDR3 DNA reads TGTGCCAGCAGCTATGGGACTAGCGGGAGTACTGAGACCCAGTACTTC. The variable domain in full, completed from reference TRBV5-6 and TRBJ2-5, reads DAGVTQSPTHLIKTRGQQVTLRCSPKSGHDTVSWYQQALGQGPQFIFQYYEEEERQRGNFPDRFSGHQFPNYSSELNVNALLLGDSALYLCASSYGTSGSTETQYFGPGTRLLVL.

This clone was detected a few times. This chain links TRBV6-5 with TRBJ2-1; tentative D call: TRBD2 (5 bases). This CDR3 is 13 amino acids long. The V gene's germline CDR1 is MNHEY and CDR2 SVGAGI. V lost 2 bases and J lost 6, with 8 bases in between. CDR3 nucleotides: TGTGCCAGCAGTTACGTACGGGGCAATGAGCAGTTCTTC. Translation gives CASSYVRGNEQFF.

The chain is built from TRBV3-1 (or the pseudogene TRBV3-2) and TRBJ2-7; D possibly corresponds to TRBD1 (5 bases). V was pared by 4 bases and J by 1 base, with 20 bases between. CDR1 and CDR2 (germline): LGHDT, YNNKEL (reference sequence). The CDR3 runs to 17 residues. For the CDR3, the DNA is TGTGCCAGCAGCCCCCAGGGCCCCACAGGATTTTCCTACGAGCAGTACTTC. Translating gives CASSPQGPTGFSYEQYF.

The chain is built from TRBV25-1 and TRBJ2-7; D perhaps matches TRBD2 (5 bases). The ends were cut back, 5 bases at V and 6 bases at J, with 8 bases in the middle. The germline V gene encodes CDR1 MGHDK and CDR2 SYGVNS. The CDR3 consists of 11 residues. The CDR3 DNA reads TGTGCCAGCAGTATCCGGGGCGAGCAGTACTTC. It translates to CASSIRGEQYF.

The CDR3 DNA is TGCGCCAGCAGAAAAGAGCTTTCGCGAATCTCAAATGAAAAACTGTTTTTT. Translating gives CASRKELSRISNEKLFF. The V and J genes are TRBV4-1 and TRBJ1-4; D unclear. The length of the CDR3 is 17 residues. The germline V gene encodes CDR1 MGHRA and CDR2 YSYEKL. The ends were cut back, 6 bases at V and 5 bases at J, with 22 bases in the middle.

The rearrangement joins TRBV19 to TRBJ2-1; TRBD2 aligns across 14 bases. After removal of 5 bases from V and 9 bases from J, the junction contained 6 bases not matched to a gene. The CDR3 contains 15 residues. The germline V gene has CDR1 LNHDA and CDR2 SQIVND (reference sequence). This CDR3 reads CASSVGLAGEGEQFF. The CDR3 nucleotides read TGTGCCAGTAGTGTGGGACTAGCGGGAGAGGGTGAGCAGTTCTTC.

V usage is TRBV5-1 and J usage is TRBJ2-7; D not resolved. The CDR3 spans 13 residues. Germline V gene lookup returns CDR1 SGHRS and CDR2 YFSETQ. V dropped 5 bases and J dropped 1 base, with 10 bases sitting between them. For the CDR3, the DNA is TGCGCCAGCAGTCTCCATGAGTCCTACGAGCAGTACTTC. Translating it yields CASSLHESYEQYF. The full variable domain, its missing parts supplied by reference TRBV5-1 and TRBJ2-7, is KAGVTQTPRYLIKTRGQQVTLSCSPISGHRSVSWYQQTPGQGLQFLFEYFSETQRNKGNFPGRFSGRQFSNSRSEMNVSTLELGDSALYLCASSLHESYEQYFGPGTRLTVT.

J is TRBJ2-1 and V is TRBV9, with TRBD2 matching over 8 bases. Germline CDR1 reads SGDLS; CDR2 reads YYNGEE. The V and J ends lost 0 bases and 4 bases, in that order; junction bases with no gene match: 3. CDR3 length equals 15 residues. The chain's CDR3 is CASSVEVAGYNEQFF. CDR3 in DNA: TGTGCCAGCAGCGTAGAGGTAGCGGGGTACAATGAGCAGTTCTTC.

CDR3 sequence: CASRSVYYIGTDTEAFF. CDR3 bases: TGTGCCAGCAGATCCGTATACTATATCGGGACAGACACTGAAGCTTTCTTT. This sequence joins TRBV28 and TRBJ1-1; TRBD1 matches at 7 bases. Germline lookup yields CDR1 MDHEN and CDR2 SYDVKM. After removal of 6 bases from V and 3 bases from J, the junction contained 16 bases not matched to a gene. The CDR3 consists of 17 residues.